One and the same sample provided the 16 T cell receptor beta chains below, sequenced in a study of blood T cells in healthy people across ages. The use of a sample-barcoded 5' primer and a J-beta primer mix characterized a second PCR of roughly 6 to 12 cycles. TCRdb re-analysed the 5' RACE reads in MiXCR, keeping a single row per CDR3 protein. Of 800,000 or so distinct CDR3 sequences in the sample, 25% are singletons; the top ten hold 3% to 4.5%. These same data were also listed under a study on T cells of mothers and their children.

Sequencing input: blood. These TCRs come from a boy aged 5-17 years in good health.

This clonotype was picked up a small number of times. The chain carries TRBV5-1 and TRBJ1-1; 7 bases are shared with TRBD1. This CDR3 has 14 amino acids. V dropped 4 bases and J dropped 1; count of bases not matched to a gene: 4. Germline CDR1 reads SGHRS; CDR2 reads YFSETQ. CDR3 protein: CASSRTGGNTEAFF. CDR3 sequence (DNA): TGCGCCAGCAGCCGGACAGGTGGGAACACTGAAGCTTTCTTT.

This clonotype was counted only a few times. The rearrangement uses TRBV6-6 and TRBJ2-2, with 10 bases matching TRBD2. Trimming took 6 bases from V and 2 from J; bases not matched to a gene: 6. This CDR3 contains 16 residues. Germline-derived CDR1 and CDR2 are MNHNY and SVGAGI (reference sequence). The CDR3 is CASRPSGGYNTGELFF. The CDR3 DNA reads TGTGCCAGCAGGCCTAGCGGGGGATATAACACCGGGGAGCTGTTTTTT.

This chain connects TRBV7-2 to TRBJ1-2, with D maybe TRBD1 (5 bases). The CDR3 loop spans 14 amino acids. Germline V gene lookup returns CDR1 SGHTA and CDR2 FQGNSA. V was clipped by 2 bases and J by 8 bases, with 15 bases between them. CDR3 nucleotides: TGTGCCAGCAGCTTAATGGGGGGGAGAGAAGGCTACACCTTC. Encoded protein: CASSLMGGREGYTF.

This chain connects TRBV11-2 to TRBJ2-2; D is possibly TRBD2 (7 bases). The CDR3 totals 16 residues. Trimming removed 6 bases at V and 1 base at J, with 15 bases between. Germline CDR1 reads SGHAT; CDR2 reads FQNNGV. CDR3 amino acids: CASSLVGGLNTGELFF. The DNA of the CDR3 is TGTGCCAGCAGTCTAGTGGGGGGGCTGAACACCGGGGAGCTGTTTTTT.

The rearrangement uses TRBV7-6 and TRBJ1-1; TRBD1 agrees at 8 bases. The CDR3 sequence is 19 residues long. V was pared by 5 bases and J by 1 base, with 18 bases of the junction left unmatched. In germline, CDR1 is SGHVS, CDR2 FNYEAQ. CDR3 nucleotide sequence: TGTGCCAGCAGCCCCCTCCCTGGGACAGGACAGATGACGAACACTGAAGCTTTCTTT. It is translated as CASSPLPGTGQMTNTEAFF.

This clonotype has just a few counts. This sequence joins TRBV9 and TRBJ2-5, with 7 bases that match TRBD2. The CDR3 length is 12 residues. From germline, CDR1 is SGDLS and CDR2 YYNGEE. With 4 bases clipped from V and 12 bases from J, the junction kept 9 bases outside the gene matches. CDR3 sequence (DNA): TGTGCCAGCAGCCCCAGGGAGGGCGTCAAGTACTTC. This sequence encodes CASSPREGVKYF. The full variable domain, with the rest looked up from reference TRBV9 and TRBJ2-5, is DSGVTQTPKHLITATGQRVTLRCSPRSGDLSVYWYQQSLDQGLQFLIQYYNGEERAKGNILERFSAQQFPDLHSELNLSSLELGDSALYFCASSPREGVKYFGPGTRLLVL.

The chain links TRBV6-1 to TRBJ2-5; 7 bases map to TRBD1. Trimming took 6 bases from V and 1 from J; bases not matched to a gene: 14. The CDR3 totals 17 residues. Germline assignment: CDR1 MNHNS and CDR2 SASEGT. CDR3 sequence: CASRLGRETGLQETQYF. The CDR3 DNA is TGTGCCAGCAGACTAGGGAGAGAGACAGGGCTCCAAGAGACCCAGTACTTC.

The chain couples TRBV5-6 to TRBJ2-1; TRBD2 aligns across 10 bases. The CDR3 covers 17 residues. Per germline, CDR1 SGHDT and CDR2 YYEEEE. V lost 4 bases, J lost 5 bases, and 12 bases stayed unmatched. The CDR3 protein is CASSTGGRLAGDNEQFF. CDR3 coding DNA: TGTGCCAGCAGCACAGGAGGTCGGCTAGCGGGGGACAATGAGCAGTTCTTC.

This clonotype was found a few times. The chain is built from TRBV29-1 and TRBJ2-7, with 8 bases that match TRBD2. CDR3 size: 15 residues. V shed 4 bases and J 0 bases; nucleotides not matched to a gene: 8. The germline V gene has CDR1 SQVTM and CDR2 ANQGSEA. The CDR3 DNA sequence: TGCAGCGTTGGCCCCCCCAGCGGGGGCTCCTACGAGCAGTACTTC. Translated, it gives CSVGPPSGGSYEQYF.

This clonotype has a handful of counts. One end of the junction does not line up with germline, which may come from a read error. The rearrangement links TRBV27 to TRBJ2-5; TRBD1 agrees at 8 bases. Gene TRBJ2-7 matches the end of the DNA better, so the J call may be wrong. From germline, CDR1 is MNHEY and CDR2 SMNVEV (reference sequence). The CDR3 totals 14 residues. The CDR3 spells CAGSSSDRVDEQYF. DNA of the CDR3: TGTGCCGGCAGTTCATCGGACAGGGTTGACGAGCAGTACTTC.

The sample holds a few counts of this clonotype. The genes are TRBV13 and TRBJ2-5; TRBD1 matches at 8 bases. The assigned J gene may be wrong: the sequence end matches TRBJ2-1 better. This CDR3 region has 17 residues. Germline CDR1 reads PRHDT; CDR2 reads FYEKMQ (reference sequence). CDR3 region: CASSLFALGQAHNEQFF. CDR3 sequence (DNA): TGTGCCAGCAGCCTCTTCGCCCTGGGACAGGCTCACAATGAGCAGTTCTTC.

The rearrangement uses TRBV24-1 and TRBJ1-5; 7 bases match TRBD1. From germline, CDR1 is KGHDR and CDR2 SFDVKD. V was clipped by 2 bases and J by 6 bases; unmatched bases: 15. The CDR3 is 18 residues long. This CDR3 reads CATSDSQPDRVFSQPQHF. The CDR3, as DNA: TGTGCCACCAGTGATTCCCAGCCAGACAGGGTATTCAGTCAGCCCCAGCATTTT.

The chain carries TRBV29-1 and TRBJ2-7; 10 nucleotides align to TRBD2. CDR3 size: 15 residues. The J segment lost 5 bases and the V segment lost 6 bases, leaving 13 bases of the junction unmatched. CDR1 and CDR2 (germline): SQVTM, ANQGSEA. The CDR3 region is CSVAPSGGARNEQYF. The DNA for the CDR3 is TGCAGCGTCGCACCTAGCGGGGGAGCTCGTAACGAGCAGTACTTC.

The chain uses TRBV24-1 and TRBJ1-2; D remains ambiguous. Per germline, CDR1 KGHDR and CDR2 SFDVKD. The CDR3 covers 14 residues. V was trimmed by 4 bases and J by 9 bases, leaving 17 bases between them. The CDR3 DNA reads TGTGCCACCAGTGACCAAGGACCCCCATATAGCTACACCTTC. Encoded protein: CATSDQGPPYSYTF.

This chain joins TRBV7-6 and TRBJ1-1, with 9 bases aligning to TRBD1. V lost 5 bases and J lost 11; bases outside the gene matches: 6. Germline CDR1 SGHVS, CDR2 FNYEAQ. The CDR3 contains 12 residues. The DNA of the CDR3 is TGTGCCAGCAGCAACACAGGGGGCGACGCTTTCTTT. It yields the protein CASSNTGGDAFF.

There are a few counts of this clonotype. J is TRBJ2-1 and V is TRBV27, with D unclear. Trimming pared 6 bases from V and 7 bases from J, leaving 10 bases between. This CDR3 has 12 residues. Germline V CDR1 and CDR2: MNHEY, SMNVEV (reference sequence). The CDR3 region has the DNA TGTGCCAGCAGGGGGTGGCGTAATGAGCAGTTCTTC. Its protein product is CASRGWRNEQFF.